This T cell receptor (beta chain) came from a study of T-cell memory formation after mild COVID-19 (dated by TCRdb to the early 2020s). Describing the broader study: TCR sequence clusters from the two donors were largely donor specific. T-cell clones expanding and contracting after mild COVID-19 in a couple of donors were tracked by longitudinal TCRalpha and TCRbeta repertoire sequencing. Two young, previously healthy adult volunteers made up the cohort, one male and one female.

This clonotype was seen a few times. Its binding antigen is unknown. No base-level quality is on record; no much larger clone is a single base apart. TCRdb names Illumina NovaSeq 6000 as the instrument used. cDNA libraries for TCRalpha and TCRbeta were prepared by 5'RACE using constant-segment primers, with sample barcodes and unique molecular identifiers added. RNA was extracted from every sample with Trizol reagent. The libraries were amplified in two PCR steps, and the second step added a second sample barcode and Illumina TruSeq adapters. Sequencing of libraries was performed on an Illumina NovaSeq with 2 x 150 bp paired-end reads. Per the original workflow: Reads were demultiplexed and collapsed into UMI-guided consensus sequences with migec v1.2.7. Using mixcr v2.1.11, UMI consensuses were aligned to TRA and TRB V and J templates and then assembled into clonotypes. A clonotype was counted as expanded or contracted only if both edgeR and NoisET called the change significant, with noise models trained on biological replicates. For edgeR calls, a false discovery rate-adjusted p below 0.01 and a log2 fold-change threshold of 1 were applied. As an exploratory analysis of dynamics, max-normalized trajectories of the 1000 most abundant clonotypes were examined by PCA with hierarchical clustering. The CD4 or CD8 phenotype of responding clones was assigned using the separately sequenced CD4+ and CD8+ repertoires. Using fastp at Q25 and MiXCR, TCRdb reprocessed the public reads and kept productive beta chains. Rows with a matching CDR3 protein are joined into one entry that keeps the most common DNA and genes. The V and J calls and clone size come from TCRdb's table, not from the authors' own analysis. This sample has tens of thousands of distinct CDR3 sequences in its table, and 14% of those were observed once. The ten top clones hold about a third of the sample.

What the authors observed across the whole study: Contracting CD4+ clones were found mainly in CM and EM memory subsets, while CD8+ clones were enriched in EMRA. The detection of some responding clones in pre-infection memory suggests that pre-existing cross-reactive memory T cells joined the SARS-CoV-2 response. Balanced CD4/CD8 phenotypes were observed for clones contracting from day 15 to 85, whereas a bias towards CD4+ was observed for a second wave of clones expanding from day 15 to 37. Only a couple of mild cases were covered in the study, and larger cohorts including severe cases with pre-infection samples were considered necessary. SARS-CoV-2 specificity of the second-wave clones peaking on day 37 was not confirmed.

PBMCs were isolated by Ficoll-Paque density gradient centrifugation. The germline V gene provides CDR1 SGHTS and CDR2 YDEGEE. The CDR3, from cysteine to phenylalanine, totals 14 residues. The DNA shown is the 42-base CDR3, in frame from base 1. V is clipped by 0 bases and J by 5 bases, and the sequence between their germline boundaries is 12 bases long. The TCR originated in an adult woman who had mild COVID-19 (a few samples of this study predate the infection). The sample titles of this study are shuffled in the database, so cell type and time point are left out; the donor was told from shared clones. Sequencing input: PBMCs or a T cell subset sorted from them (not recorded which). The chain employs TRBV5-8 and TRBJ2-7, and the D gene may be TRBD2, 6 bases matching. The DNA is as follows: TGTGCCAGCAGCTTGGGGGGGGAACTAAACGAGCAGTACTTC. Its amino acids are CASSLGGELNEQYF.